This T cell receptor (beta chain) was observed in a study of T cell repertoires in cytomegalovirus infection. Study-level information: Indications came from public TCR beta signatures; they pointed to CMV infection and to a matching HLA type. Findings and caveats of the study: People with CMV and the relevant HLA were identified by cumulative public TCR beta family frequency.

Germline CDR1 reads SGHVS; CDR2 reads FNYEAQ. The CDR3 is 15 residues long. Trimming took off 5 bases at V and 7 bases at J, with 15 bases between the two ends. On this clonotype itself: Antigen unknown.

TCRdb passed the reads through MiXCR, listing each CDR3 protein once. The data hold under 500,000 distinct CDR3 sequences, with approximately 42% observed a single time. The sequenced sample was cultured PBMCs, obtained from culture after CMV antigen stimulation. This sequence joins TRBV7-6 and TRBJ1-6; D remains unclear. This sequence originates from a human donor in good health (CMV status not recorded). Some clones in this sample may be carry-over from other donors' samples. CDR3 residues: CASSGVTQRNSPLHF. The CDR3 region has the DNA TGTGCCAGCAGCGGGGTTACACAGAGAAATTCACCCCTCCACTTT.